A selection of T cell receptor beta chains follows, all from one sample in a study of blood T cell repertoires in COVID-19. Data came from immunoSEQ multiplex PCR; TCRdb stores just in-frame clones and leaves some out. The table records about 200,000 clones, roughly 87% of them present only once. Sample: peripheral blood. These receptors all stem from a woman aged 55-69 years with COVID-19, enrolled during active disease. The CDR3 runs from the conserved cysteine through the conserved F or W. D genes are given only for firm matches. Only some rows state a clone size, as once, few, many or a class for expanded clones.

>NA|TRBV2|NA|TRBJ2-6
CATSGANVLTF
TGTGCCACGTCTGGGGCCAACGTCCTGACTTTC
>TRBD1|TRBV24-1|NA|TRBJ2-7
CATSKGQGVSEQYF
TGTGCCACCAGTAAAGGACAGGGGGTATCCGAGCAGTACTTC
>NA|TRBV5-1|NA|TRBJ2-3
CASTGVRTDTQYF
TGCGCCAGCACGGGAGTCCGCACAGATACGCAGTATTTT
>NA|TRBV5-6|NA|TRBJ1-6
CASSPQLGDNSPLHF
TGTGCCAGCAGCCCCCAGCTAGGTGATAATTCACCCCTCCACTTT
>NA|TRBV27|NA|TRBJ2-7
CASSPNLGQHFSEQYF
TGTGCCAGCAGTCCTAACTTAGGACAGCACTTTTCCGAGCAGTACTTC
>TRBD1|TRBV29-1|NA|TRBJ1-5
CSVVTGTGDRQPQHF
TGCAGCGTTGTTACCGGGACAGGGGATCGCCAGCCCCAGCATTTT
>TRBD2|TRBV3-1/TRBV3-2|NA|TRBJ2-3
CASSLLAGATTDTQYF
TGTGCCAGCAGCCTCTTAGCGGGGGCCACCACAGATACGCAGTATTTT
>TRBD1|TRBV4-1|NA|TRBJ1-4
CASSPWGQGAEKLFF
TGCGCCAGCAGCCCCTGGGGACAGGGAGCTGAAAAACTGTTTTTT
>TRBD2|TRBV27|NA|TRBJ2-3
CASSLLAGPTDTQYF
TGTGCCAGCAGTCTCCTAGCGGGACCCACAGATACGCAGTATTTT
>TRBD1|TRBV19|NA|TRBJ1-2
CASRRQGLASNYGYTF
TGTGCCAGTAGGAGACAGGGATTAGCATCTAACTATGGCTACACCTTC
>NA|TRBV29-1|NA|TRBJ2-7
CSVELGQGIGEQYF
TGCAGCGTTGAATTGGGGCAGGGTATCGGCGAGCAGTACTTC
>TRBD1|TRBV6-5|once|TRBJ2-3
CASSRTGRRDTQYF
TGTGCCAGCAGTCGGACAGGGCGGCGGGATACGCAGTATTTT
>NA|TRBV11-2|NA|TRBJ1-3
CASSLSSPGPGSGNTIYF
TGTGCCAGCAGCTTATCCTCCCCCGGGCCGGGATCTGGAAACACCATATATTTT
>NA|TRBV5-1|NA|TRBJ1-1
CASRYGSEVAFF
TGCGCCAGCAGATACGGTTCCGAGGTGGCTTTCTTT
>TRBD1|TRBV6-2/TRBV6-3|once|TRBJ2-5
CASSHDRGRGETQYF
TGTGCCAGCAGTCACGACAGGGGGAGGGGGGAGACCCAGTACTTC
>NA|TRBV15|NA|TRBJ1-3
CATSRGPRGYTGNTIYF
TGTGCCACCAGCAGAGGACCCCGCGGCTACACGGGAAACACCATATATTTT
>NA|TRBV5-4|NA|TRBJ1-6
CASSLNREGSPLHF
TGTGCCAGCAGCCTAAACAGGGAAGGTTCACCCCTCCACTTT
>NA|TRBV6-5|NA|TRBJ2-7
CASSLEGVGEQYF
TGTGCCAGCAGCCTTGAGGGGGTTGGCGAGCAGTACTTC
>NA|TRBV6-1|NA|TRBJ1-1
CASSEGHRNTEAFF
TGTGCCAGCAGTGAAGGGCACCGAAACACTGAAGCTTTCTTT
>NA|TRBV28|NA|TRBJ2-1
CASSSPMGGASSYNEQFF
TGTGCCAGCAGTTCCCCCATGGGCGGGGCGAGCTCCTACAATGAGCAGTTCTTC
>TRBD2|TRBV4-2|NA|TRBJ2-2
CASSQEPGGSGELFF
TGTGCCAGCAGCCAAGAACCGGGAGGAAGCGGGGAGCTGTTTTTT
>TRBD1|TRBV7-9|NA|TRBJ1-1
CASNLRTGLNTEAFF
TGTGCCAGCAACCTCAGGACAGGGCTGAACACTGAAGCTTTCTTT
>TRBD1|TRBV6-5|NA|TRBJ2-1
CASFLGQNNEQFF
TGTGCCAGTTTTTTGGGACAGAACAATGAGCAGTTCTTC
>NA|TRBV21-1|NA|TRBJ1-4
CASRADSTNGTATNEKLFF
TGTGCCAGCAGGGCGGACAGCACCAATGGGACGGCAACTAATGAAAAACTGTTTTTT
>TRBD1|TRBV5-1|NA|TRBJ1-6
CASSQFGTANSPLHF
TGCGCCAGCAGCCAATTCGGGACAGCCAATTCACCCCTCCACTTT